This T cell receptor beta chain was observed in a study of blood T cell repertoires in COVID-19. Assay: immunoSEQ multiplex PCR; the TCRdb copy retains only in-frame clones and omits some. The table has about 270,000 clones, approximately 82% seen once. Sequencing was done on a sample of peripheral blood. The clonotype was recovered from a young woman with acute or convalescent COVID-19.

CDR3 loop: CASSSWTSGRAGGELFF. DNA of the CDR3: TGTGCCAGTAGTAGCTGGACTAGCGGGAGGGCCGGCGGGGAGCTGTTTTTT. The chain recombines TRBV19 with TRBJ2-2, with 15 bases identical to TRBD2. Germline V gives CDR1 LNHDA, CDR2 SQIVND (reference sequence). The trim removed 4 bases at V and 7 bases at J, leaving 7 bases unmatched. CDR3 size: 17 residues.